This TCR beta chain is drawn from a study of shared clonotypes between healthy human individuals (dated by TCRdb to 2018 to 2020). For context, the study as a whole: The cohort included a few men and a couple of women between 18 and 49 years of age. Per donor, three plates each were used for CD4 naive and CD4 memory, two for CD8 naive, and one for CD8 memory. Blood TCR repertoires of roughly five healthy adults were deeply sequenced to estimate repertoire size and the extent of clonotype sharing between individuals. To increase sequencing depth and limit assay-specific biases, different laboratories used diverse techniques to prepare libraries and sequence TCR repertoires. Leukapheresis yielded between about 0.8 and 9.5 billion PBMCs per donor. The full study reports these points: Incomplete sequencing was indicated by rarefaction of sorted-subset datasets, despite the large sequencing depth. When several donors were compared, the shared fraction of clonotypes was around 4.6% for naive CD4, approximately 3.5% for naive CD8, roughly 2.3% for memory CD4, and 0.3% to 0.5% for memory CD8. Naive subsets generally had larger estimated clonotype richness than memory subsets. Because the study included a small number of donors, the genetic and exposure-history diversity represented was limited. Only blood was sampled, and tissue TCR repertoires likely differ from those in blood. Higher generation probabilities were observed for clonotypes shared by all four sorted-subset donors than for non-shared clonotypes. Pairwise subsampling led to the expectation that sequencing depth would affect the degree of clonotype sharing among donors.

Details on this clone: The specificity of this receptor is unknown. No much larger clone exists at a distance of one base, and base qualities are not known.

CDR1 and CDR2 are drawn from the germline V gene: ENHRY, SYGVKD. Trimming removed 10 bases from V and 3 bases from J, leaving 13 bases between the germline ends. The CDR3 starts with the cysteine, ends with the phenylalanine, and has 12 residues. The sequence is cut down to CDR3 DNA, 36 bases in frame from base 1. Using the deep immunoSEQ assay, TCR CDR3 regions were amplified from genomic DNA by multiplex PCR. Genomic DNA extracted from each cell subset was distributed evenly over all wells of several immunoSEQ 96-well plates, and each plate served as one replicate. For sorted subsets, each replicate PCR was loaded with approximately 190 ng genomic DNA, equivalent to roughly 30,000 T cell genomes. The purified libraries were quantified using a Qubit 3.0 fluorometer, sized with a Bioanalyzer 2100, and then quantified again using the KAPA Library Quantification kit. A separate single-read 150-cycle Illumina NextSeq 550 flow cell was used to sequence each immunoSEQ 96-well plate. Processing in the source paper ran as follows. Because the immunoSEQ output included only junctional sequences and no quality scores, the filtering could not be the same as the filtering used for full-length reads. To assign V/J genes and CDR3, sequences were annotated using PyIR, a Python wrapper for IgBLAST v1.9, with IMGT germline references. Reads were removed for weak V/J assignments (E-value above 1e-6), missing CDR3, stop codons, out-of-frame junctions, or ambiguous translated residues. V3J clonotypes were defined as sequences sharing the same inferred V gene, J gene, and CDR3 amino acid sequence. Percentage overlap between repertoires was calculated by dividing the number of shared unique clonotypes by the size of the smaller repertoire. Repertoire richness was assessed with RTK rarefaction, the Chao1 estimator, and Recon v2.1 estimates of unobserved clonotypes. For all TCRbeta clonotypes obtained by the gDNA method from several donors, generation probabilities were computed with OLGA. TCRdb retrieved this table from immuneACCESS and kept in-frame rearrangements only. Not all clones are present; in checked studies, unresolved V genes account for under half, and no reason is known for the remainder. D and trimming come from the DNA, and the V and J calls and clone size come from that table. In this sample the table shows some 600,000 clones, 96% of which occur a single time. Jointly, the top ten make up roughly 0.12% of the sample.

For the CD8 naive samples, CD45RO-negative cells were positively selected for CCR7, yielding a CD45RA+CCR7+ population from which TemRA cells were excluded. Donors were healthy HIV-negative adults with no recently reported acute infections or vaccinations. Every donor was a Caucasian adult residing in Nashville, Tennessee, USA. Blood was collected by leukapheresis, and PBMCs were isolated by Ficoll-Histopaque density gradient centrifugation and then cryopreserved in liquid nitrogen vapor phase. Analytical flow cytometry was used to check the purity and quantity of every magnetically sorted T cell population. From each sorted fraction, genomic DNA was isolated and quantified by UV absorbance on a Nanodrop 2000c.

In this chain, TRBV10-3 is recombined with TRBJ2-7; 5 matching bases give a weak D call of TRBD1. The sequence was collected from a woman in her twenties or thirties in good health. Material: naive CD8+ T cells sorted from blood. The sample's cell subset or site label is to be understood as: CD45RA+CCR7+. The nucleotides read TGTGCCACCCTGGACAAAGTCTACGAGCAGTACTTC. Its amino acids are CATLDKVYEQYF.